This T cell receptor (beta chain) was recovered during a study of tumor and adjacent non-tumor tissue in lung cancer. Study as a whole: Patients comprised about a dozen adenocarcinoma, 2 squamous cell carcinoma and 1 small cell lung cancer. The patients, around 9 men and several women, were about 30 to 85 with stage I to III disease.

V lost 2 bases to trimming and J lost 2 bases, with 22 bases between them. This CDR3 has 18 amino acids. A modified ARM-PCR protocol with three rounds of nested PCR amplified TCRbeta. TCRdb processed the multiplex PCR reads anew with MiXCR; each CDR3 protein has one entry. Of approximately 66,000 distinct CDR3 sequences in the sample, more than 55% were seen once. About this clonotype: The antigen remains unidentified.

This sample's RNA came from whole unsorted tissue. The normal lung tissue was taken more than 3 cm from the tumor edge. Newly diagnosed lung cancer patients had thoracic surgery in China, August–November 2014, without prior chemotherapy. Study-level findings and limits: Significantly higher TCR diversity was found in tumor than normal lung.

The source of this sequence is a man between 65 and 85 years old with non-small cell lung cancer. This sequence joins TRBV12-3 or TRBV12-4 and TRBJ2-7; D may correspond to TRBD1 or TRBD2 (5 bases each). Sequenced: distant non-tumor lung tissue. The CDR3 DNA reads TGTGCCAGCAGTTTATCTATGTCCGGGACGGGCCTTCCCTACGAGCAGTACTTC. Residues: CASSLSMSGTGLPYEQYF.